This T cell receptor beta chain appears in the sequencing data of a study of blood T cell repertoires in COVID-19. About the research overall: The United States, Italy and Spain provided the acute and convalescent COVID-19 samples. In each case, the material was cDNA or gDNA derived from T cells, B-cell-depleted T cells, or PBMCs.

Germline-derived CDR1 and CDR2 are SGHNT and YENEEA. The CDR3 extends over 16 amino acids. Trimming removed 2 bases from V and 4 bases from J, with 15 bases in between. Assay used: immunoSEQ multiplex PCR; TCRdb lists only in-frame clones, some missing. The sample shows 90,000 to 140,000 clones, about four fifths of them seen only once. This clonotype originated in a woman of 80 years or more with acute or convalescent COVID-19. J is TRBJ2-1 and V is TRBV11-3; D possibly corresponds to TRBD2 (6 bases). The sequenced material came from peripheral blood. CDR3 coding DNA: TGTGCCAGCAGCTTATCGCGGGGTTTTGGATACAATGAGCAGTTCTTC. It encodes CASSLSRGFGYNEQFF.